Detailed here is one T cell receptor (beta chain). The antigen is undetermined. This sample is part of a study of T-cell memory formation after mild COVID-19. Overall study context: Largely donor-specific TCR clusters were found. Study results and limitations: CD4/CD8 balance held among clones contracting day 15 to 85, and later expanders leaned CD4+.

V lost 5 bases and J lost 4, with 18 bases in between. Germline-derived CDR1 and CDR2 are LNHDA and SQIVND (reference sequence). The CDR3 is 15 residues long. MiXCR was run by TCRdb on the 5' RACE reads, yielding one entry per CDR3 protein. The table shows roughly 400,000 distinct CDR3 sequences, with more than 20% occurring only once. V usage is TRBV19 and J usage is TRBJ2-7, with TRBD1 as a possible D gene (6 bases). The origin of this receptor is an adult woman who had mild COVID-19 (a few samples of this study predate the infection). Cell type and time point are not known. Sequenced sample: PBMCs or a T cell subset sorted from them (not recorded which). The CDR3 reads CASSPHGNQGYEQYF. The CDR3 nucleotides are TGTGCCAGTAGTCCCCATGGAAATCAGGGGTACGAGCAGTACTTC.